One and the same sample provided the 13 T cell receptor beta chains below, sequenced in a study of radiotherapy plus CTLA-4 blockade in lung cancer. The repertoire was sequenced with immunoSEQ multiplex PCR; TCRdb's copy has only in-frame clones and lacks some. The sample lists 50,000 to 65,000 clones, 77% occurring once. The sample here was peripheral blood, taken from a patient treated with radiotherapy plus ipilimumab. The receptors derive from a human donor with non-small cell lung cancer who had a partial response to radiotherapy plus ipilimumab.

V gene TRBV5-4 combines with J gene TRBJ2-1; 15 bases are shared with TRBD2. After removal of 1 base from V and 8 bases from J, the junction contained 4 bases not matched to a gene. Germline V gives CDR1 SGHNT, CDR2 YYREEE (reference sequence). The CDR3 has 16 residues. The chain's CDR3 is CASSLPGLAGGDEQFF. The DNA of the CDR3 is TGTGCCAGCAGCTTGCCGGGACTAGCGGGGGGTGATGAGCAGTTCTTC.

The chain links TRBV29-1 to TRBJ1-3; D is uncertain. CDR3 length equals 13 residues. Germline values: CDR1 SQVTM, CDR2 ANQGSEA. V was shortened by 3 bases and J by 3 bases, with 9 bases between the two germline ends. CDR3 nucleotides: TGCAGCGTTGAGGGCAGCCATGGAAACACCATATATTTT. Translation gives CSVEGSHGNTIYF.

The chain combines TRBV2 with TRBJ1-1, with 10 bases fitting TRBD1. The CDR3 sequence is 14 residues long. Germline CDR1 and CDR2: SNHLY and FYNNEI. J gave up 5 bases and V 8 bases, and 8 bases lay outside the gene matches. The CDR3 here is CASARTGGGTEAFF. CDR3 nucleotide sequence: TGTGCCAGCGCCCGGACAGGGGGAGGTACTGAAGCTTTCTTT. The whole variable domain, remainder taken from reference TRBV2 and TRBJ1-1, is EPEVTQTPSHQVTQMGQEVILRCVPISNHLYFYWYRQILGQKVEFLVSFYNNEISEKSEIFDDQFSVERPDGSNFTLKIRSTKLEDSAMYFCASARTGGGTEAFFGQGTRLTVV.

The gene calls are TRBV5-6 and TRBJ1-4; D call uncertain. CDR3 size: 14 residues. V lost 3 bases to trimming and J lost 7 bases, with 13 bases between them. Germline values: CDR1 SGHDT, CDR2 YYEEEE. CDR3 coding DNA: TGTGCCAGCAGCTACGGCGCGGATGTTGAAAAACTGTTTTTT. The encoded protein is CASSYGADVEKLFF.

The chain couples TRBV11-2 to TRBJ1-3, with D maybe TRBD1 (5 bases). CDR3 length: 15 residues. Germline CDR1 reads SGHAT; CDR2 reads FQNNGV. The V end lost 4 bases, the J end lost 0 bases, and 10 bases lay between the germline ends. The CDR3 DNA follows: TGTGCCAGCAGCTCTTACAGGAGCTCTGGAAACACCATATATTTT. Encoded protein: CASSSYRSSGNTIYF.

The chain has TRBV7-9 and TRBJ1-1, with D maybe TRBD1 (5 bases). From germline, CDR1 is SEHNR and CDR2 FQNEAQ (reference sequence). The CDR3 runs to 14 residues. The V end lost 5 bases, the J end lost 1 base, and 11 bases lay between the germline ends. CDR3 sequence (DNA): TGTGCCAGCAGCCCAGCCGGACAGAACACTGAAGCTTTCTTT. It encodes CASSPAGQNTEAFF.

This rearrangement joins TRBV5-1 to TRBJ1-3; 7 nucleotides align to TRBD1. The V segment lost 3 bases and the J segment 1 base; nucleotides outside the gene matches: 7. Germline assignment: CDR1 SGHRS and CDR2 YFSETQ. The CDR3 loop spans 16 amino acids. The CDR3 sequence: CASSSTGSNSGNTIYF. CDR3 in DNA: TGCGCCAGCAGCTCGACAGGGTCCAATTCTGGAAACACCATATATTTT.

The chain carries TRBV6-5 and TRBJ2-5; 7 bases align to TRBD2. The CDR3 is 15 amino acids. Germline V lookup: CDR1 MNHEY, CDR2 SVGAGI. The junction had 5 bases not matched to a gene; V was cut back by 0 bases and J by 4 bases. The CDR3 DNA sequence: TGTGCCAGCAGTTACTCGGGAGGGACGGGAGAGACCCAGTACTTC. Translating it yields CASSYSGGTGETQYF.

This chain uses TRBV9 with TRBJ2-2, with 10 bases that match TRBD1. The CDR3 is 19 amino acids. Unmatched junction bases numbered 16, after V lost 4 bases and J lost 4 bases. The germline V gene has CDR1 SGDLS and CDR2 YYNGEE. The CDR3 DNA reads as TGTGCCAGCAGCCCGAGAGGGGGGATCGGGACAGGGGTCACCGGGGAGCTGTTTTTT. This codes for CASSPRGGIGTGVTGELFF.

The rearrangement joins TRBV4-3 to TRBJ2-3; 9 bases are a match to TRBD2. This CDR3 contains 16 residues. CDR1 LGHNA and CDR2 YSLEER come from the germline V gene. Trimming removed 1 base from V and 4 bases from J; junction bases left unmatched: 6. CDR3 loop: CASSQGPSGVADTQYF. In DNA, the CDR3 is TGCGCCAGCAGCCAAGGCCCTAGCGGGGTAGCAGATACGCAGTATTTT.

The CDR3 DNA reads as TGTGCCAGCAGTTCGACAGGAAACGCCGGCTACGAGCAGTACTTC. Its translation: CASSSTGNAGYEQYF. V is TRBV28 and J is TRBJ2-7; the D gene is possibly TRBD1 (6 bases). The germline CDR1 and CDR2 sequences are MDHEN and SYDVKM. With 4 bases removed from V and 3 bases from J, the gap between germline ends came to 16 bases. There are 15 residues in the CDR3.

This clone was detected only once. The chain links TRBV4-1 to TRBJ2-5; a weak D match, TRBD1 (6 bases). The CDR3 contains 15 residues. Germline CDR1 is MGHRA and CDR2 is YSYEKL. V gave up 0 bases and J gave up 7 bases, with 15 bases separating them. The CDR3 nucleotides are TGCGCCAGCAGCCAAGATGTAACAGGGTACGGGACCCAGTACTTC. This encodes CASSQDVTGYGTQYF.

The rearrangement uses TRBV9 and TRBJ2-1; no reliable D call. Trimming shortened V by 0 bases and J by 9 bases, and 13 bases separated the two germline ends. This CDR3 region has 14 residues. CDR1 is SGDLS and CDR2 is YYNGEE in the germline V gene. The CDR3, as DNA: TGTGCCAGCAGCGTAGCAGTTCATTTACCTGAGCAGTTCTTC. It specifies CASSVAVHLPEQFF.